This is a list of T cell receptor beta chains from one sample in a study of cytomegalovirus exposure and HLA in healthy donors. Profiled with immunoSEQ multiplex PCR; TCRdb holds only in-frame clones, not every one. Of some 160,000 clones listed, roughly two thirds are singletons. Specimen: PBMCs. The source of these receptors is a woman younger than 30 in good health and CMV-seropositive. CDR3s include the opening cysteine and the closing phenylalanine or tryptophan. The order of the fields is clone size, J gene, V gene, D gene, CDR3 DNA, CDR3 protein. D genes are given only for firm matches. Expanded clones get a size class; other rows say once, few or many, or leave the size out.

clone size: NA; J gene: TRBJ2-5; V gene: TRBV7-9; D gene: NA; CDR3 DNA: TGTGCCAGCAGCTTGGCAACAGGGTTAGAGGCCCAGTACTTC; CDR3 protein: CASSLATGLEAQYF
clone size: NA; J gene: TRBJ1-6; V gene: TRBV10-3; D gene: TRBD1; CDR3 DNA: TGTGCCATCAGTGAGACTACAGGGGGGAATTCACCCCTCCACTTT; CDR3 protein: CAISETTGGNSPLHF
clone size: once; J gene: TRBJ1-5; V gene: TRBV6-5; D gene: NA; CDR3 DNA: TGTGCCAGCAGTTATGGGGGGAATCAGCCCCAGCATTTT; CDR3 protein: CASSYGGNQPQHF
clone size: NA; J gene: TRBJ1-2; V gene: TRBV30; D gene: NA; CDR3 DNA: TGTGCCTGGACAGGGGATTATGGCTACACCTTC; CDR3 protein: CAWTGDYGYTF
clone size: few; J gene: TRBJ1-5; V gene: TRBV21-1; D gene: NA; CDR3 DNA: TGTGCCAGCAGCAAAGGTTCGACAGGTCTTGGCAATCAGCCCCAGCATTTT; CDR3 protein: CASSKGSTGLGNQPQHF
clone size: NA; J gene: TRBJ2-3; V gene: TRBV2; D gene: NA; CDR3 DNA: TGTGCCAGCAAAGAGGAAGTCAAGGGGGCAGATACGCAGTATTTT; CDR3 protein: CASKEEVKGADTQYF
clone size: NA; J gene: TRBJ2-7; V gene: TRBV27; D gene: TRBD1; CDR3 DNA: TGTGCCAGCAGCTTTGGAGGGACAGGGCACTCCTACGAGCAGTACTTC; CDR3 protein: CASSFGGTGHSYEQYF
clone size: few; J gene: TRBJ1-2; V gene: TRBV4-1; D gene: TRBD1; CDR3 DNA: TGCGCCAGCAGTCGCACAGGGGGCACCGGCTACACCTTC; CDR3 protein: CASSRTGGTGYTF
clone size: NA; J gene: TRBJ1-2; V gene: TRBV19; D gene: NA; CDR3 DNA: TGTGCCAGTAGTATTCGGGGGGCGCGTGGCTACACCTTC; CDR3 protein: CASSIRGARGYTF
clone size: NA; J gene: TRBJ1-1; V gene: TRBV7-3; D gene: NA; CDR3 DNA: TGTGCCAGCAGCTTAACCAGGAACACTGAAGCTTTCTTT; CDR3 protein: CASSLTRNTEAFF
clone size: NA; J gene: TRBJ2-5; V gene: TRBV7-8; D gene: TRBD2; CDR3 DNA: TGTGCCAGCAGCTTATGGCGGGGGGCTACCGAAGAGACCCAGTACTTC; CDR3 protein: CASSLWRGATEETQYF
clone size: NA; J gene: TRBJ1-1; V gene: TRBV4-3; D gene: NA; CDR3 DNA: TGCGCCAGCAGCCAAGGATGGAGCACTGAAGCTTTCTTT; CDR3 protein: CASSQGWSTEAFF
clone size: NA; J gene: TRBJ1-1; V gene: TRBV4-3; D gene: NA; CDR3 DNA: TGCGCCAGCAGCCAAGACCAAGGAGGTGTCGGGAACACTGAAGCTTTCTTT; CDR3 protein: CASSQDQGGVGNTEAFF
clone size: NA; J gene: TRBJ1-6; V gene: TRBV18; D gene: NA; CDR3 DNA: TGTGCCAGCTCACCTTCGAATTCACCCCTCCACTTT; CDR3 protein: CASSPSNSPLHF
clone size: NA; J gene: TRBJ2-7; V gene: TRBV19; D gene: TRBD1; CDR3 DNA: TGTGCCAGTAGTACCTCGACAGGGACCTACGAGCAGTACTTC; CDR3 protein: CASSTSTGTYEQYF
clone size: NA; J gene: TRBJ1-6; V gene: TRBV19; D gene: TRBD1; CDR3 DNA: TGTGCCAGTAGGGGACAGGGATCCTATAATTCACCCCTCCACTTT; CDR3 protein: CASRGQGSYNSPLHF
clone size: NA; J gene: TRBJ1-2; V gene: TRBV12-5; D gene: NA; CDR3 DNA: TGTGCTAGTGGTTTGGAGGGGGGCGCGGGAGGGTATGGCTACACCTTC; CDR3 protein: CASGLEGGAGGYGYTF
clone size: NA; J gene: TRBJ1-1; V gene: TRBV5-1; D gene: NA; CDR3 DNA: TGCGCCAGCAGATCCGGAGGGCCTTTCTTT; CDR3 protein: CASRSGGPFF
clone size: NA; J gene: TRBJ1-2; V gene: TRBV7-2; D gene: NA; CDR3 DNA: TGTGCCAGCAGCTTAAGCCCACAGAACTATGGCTACACCTTC; CDR3 protein: CASSLSPQNYGYTF
clone size: NA; J gene: TRBJ2-5; V gene: TRBV11-1; D gene: TRBD1; CDR3 DNA: TGTGCCAGCAGCTTTACAGGGGGCAAGTTAGAGACCCAGTACTTC; CDR3 protein: CASSFTGGKLETQYF
clone size: few; J gene: TRBJ2-1; V gene: TRBV9; D gene: TRBD1; CDR3 DNA: TGTGCCAGCAGCGTAGCTTTTCAGGGGGCAAAAAATGAGCAGTTCTTC; CDR3 protein: CASSVAFQGAKNEQFF
clone size: NA; J gene: TRBJ2-7; V gene: TRBV6-5; D gene: NA; CDR3 DNA: TGTGCCAGCAGTTACTCGACGCAGGACCCCTCGGGGGAGCAGTACTTC; CDR3 protein: CASSYSTQDPSGEQYF
clone size: NA; J gene: TRBJ1-1; V gene: TRBV30; D gene: NA; CDR3 DNA: TGTGCCTGGAGTGTACGTCGGGGATCTACTGAAGCTTTCTTT; CDR3 protein: CAWSVRRGSTEAFF
clone size: NA; J gene: TRBJ2-1; V gene: TRBV18; D gene: TRBD1; CDR3 DNA: TGTGCCAGCTCACCTACCCTTGGGGACAGTGGGTATATGGGGCACAATGAGCAGTTCTTC; CDR3 protein: CASSPTLGDSGYMGHNEQFF
clone size: NA; J gene: TRBJ1-1; V gene: TRBV4-1; D gene: TRBD1; CDR3 DNA: TGCGCCAGCAGCCAAGTAGGGACAGGTGGAATGAACACTGAAGCTTTCTTT; CDR3 protein: CASSQVGTGGMNTEAFF
clone size: NA; J gene: TRBJ1-2; V gene: TRBV21-1; D gene: NA; CDR3 DNA: TGTGCCAGCAGCAAAGGGGAATTGGACAGGGGAAGGGGTGGCTATGGCTACACCTTC; CDR3 protein: CASSKGELDRGRGGYGYTF
clone size: once; J gene: TRBJ1-4; V gene: TRBV7-9; D gene: NA; CDR3 DNA: TGTTCCAGCAGTATTGAGCCGGGAGAAAAACTGTTTTTT; CDR3 protein: CSSSIEPGEKLFF
clone size: NA; J gene: TRBJ1-5; V gene: TRBV4-3; D gene: NA; CDR3 DNA: TGCGCCAGCAGCCAGACCACACCTAAACAGGCCAGTAATCAGCCCCAGCATTTT; CDR3 protein: CASSQTTPKQASNQPQHF
clone size: NA; J gene: TRBJ1-3; V gene: TRBV30; D gene: NA; CDR3 DNA: TGTGCCTGGAGTTCAGGGCAACCTAGTGGAAACACCATATATTTT; CDR3 protein: CAWSSGQPSGNTIYF
clone size: NA; J gene: TRBJ2-1; V gene: TRBV9; D gene: NA; CDR3 DNA: TGTGCCAGCAGCGCGGGAGCGAGCGGGCCTATCTACAATGAGCAGTTCTTC; CDR3 protein: CASSAGASGPIYNEQFF
clone size: NA; J gene: TRBJ2-7; V gene: TRBV30; D gene: NA; CDR3 DNA: TGTGCCTGGTCCGGCCATACAGGGAGCTCCTACGAGCAGTACTTC; CDR3 protein: CAWSGHTGSSYEQYF
clone size: NA; J gene: TRBJ1-1; V gene: TRBV28; D gene: NA; CDR3 DNA: TGTGCCAGCAGCGAAAGGACACAAAAAGCTTTCTTT; CDR3 protein: CASSERTQKAFF
clone size: once; J gene: TRBJ1-1; V gene: TRBV7-2; D gene: NA; CDR3 DNA: TGTGCCAGCAGCTTGCAGGGTAATATTAACACTGAAGCTTTCTTT; CDR3 protein: CASSLQGNINTEAFF
clone size: NA; J gene: TRBJ2-7; V gene: TRBV28; D gene: NA; CDR3 DNA: TGTGCCAGCAGCCGGGGGCTGGGGGCGGGACAGAGAGACGAGCAGTACTTC; CDR3 protein: CASSRGLGAGQRDEQYF
clone size: NA; J gene: TRBJ2-7; V gene: TRBV6-1; D gene: TRBD2; CDR3 DNA: TGTGCCAGCGGGGAGGGGAGGACCTACGAGCAGTACTTC; CDR3 protein: CASGEGRTYEQYF
clone size: NA; J gene: TRBJ2-7; V gene: TRBV7-6; D gene: TRBD1; CDR3 DNA: TGTGCCAGCAGTGTCCACAGGGGGTTTGTGTACGAGCAGTACTTC; CDR3 protein: CASSVHRGFVYEQYF
clone size: few; J gene: TRBJ2-1; V gene: TRBV5-6; D gene: TRBD2; CDR3 DNA: TGTGCCAGCAGCTTTGGACTAGCGGGGGGTCGCTACGGAAATGAGCAGTTCTTC; CDR3 protein: CASSFGLAGGRYGNEQFF
clone size: few; J gene: TRBJ1-6; V gene: TRBV30; D gene: NA; CDR3 DNA: TGTGCCTGGAGTGGGACAGCCAATAATTCACCCCTCCACTTT; CDR3 protein: CAWSGTANNSPLHF
clone size: few; J gene: TRBJ1-1; V gene: TRBV5-1; D gene: NA; CDR3 DNA: TGCGCCAGCAGCTCGTGGAAGGGAGGGGGGGCGGATCGGAACACTGAAGCTTTCTTT; CDR3 protein: CASSSWKGGGADRNTEAFF
clone size: few; J gene: TRBJ1-1; V gene: TRBV27; D gene: NA; CDR3 DNA: TGTGCCAGCATCCGGGGGGCAGAAGCTTTCTTT; CDR3 protein: CASIRGAEAFF
clone size: NA; J gene: TRBJ1-2; V gene: TRBV7-8; D gene: TRBD1; CDR3 DNA: TGTGCCAGCAGCTTAGGCCTCCTATTAACAGGGGGAAAACCGTATGGCTACACCTTC; CDR3 protein: CASSLGLLLTGGKPYGYTF
clone size: once; J gene: TRBJ2-1; V gene: TRBV19; D gene: TRBD2; CDR3 DNA: TGTGCCAGTAGTGGTAGCGGGGGGCTGAGCTACAATGAGCAGTTCTTC; CDR3 protein: CASSGSGGLSYNEQFF
clone size: NA; J gene: TRBJ1-5; V gene: TRBV4-1; D gene: TRBD1; CDR3 DNA: TGCGCCAGCAGCCAAGGACAGGGCAGCAATCAGCCCCAGCATTTT; CDR3 protein: CASSQGQGSNQPQHF
clone size: NA; J gene: TRBJ1-4; V gene: TRBV6-6; D gene: NA; CDR3 DNA: TGTGCCAGCAGTTATTTCGCGTCGTCTAATGAAAAACTGTTTTTT; CDR3 protein: CASSYFASSNEKLFF
clone size: NA; J gene: TRBJ2-7; V gene: TRBV11-3; D gene: NA; CDR3 DNA: TGTGCCAGCAGCTTACAGGGAGGCGGCGAGCAGTACTTC; CDR3 protein: CASSLQGGGEQYF
clone size: NA; J gene: TRBJ1-2; V gene: TRBV4-1; D gene: TRBD1; CDR3 DNA: TGCGCCAGCAGCCAAGTTGGGGACAGCTATGGCTACACCTTC; CDR3 protein: CASSQVGDSYGYTF
clone size: NA; J gene: TRBJ2-5; V gene: TRBV5-5; D gene: TRBD2; CDR3 DNA: TGTGCCAGCAGCGGTTGGGGGGGACAAGAGACCCAGTACTTC; CDR3 protein: CASSGWGGQETQYF
clone size: NA; J gene: TRBJ1-2; V gene: TRBV7-2; D gene: TRBD1; CDR3 DNA: TGTGCCAGCAACCAAGGGATTGCCGGGACAGGGGTTAAACTCTATGGCTACACCTTC; CDR3 protein: CASNQGIAGTGVKLYGYTF
clone size: NA; J gene: TRBJ1-5; V gene: TRBV1; D gene: NA; CDR3 DNA: TGCACCAGCAGCCAAGGACAGGGGGGGGTCAGCCCCCAGCATTTT; CDR3 protein: CTSSQGQGGVSPQHF
clone size: NA; J gene: TRBJ2-2; V gene: TRBV16; D gene: NA; CDR3 DNA: TGTGCCAGCAGCCAATCAAGGCAGGGACTCACCGGGGAGCTGTTTTTT; CDR3 protein: CASSQSRQGLTGELFF
clone size: NA; J gene: TRBJ1-3; V gene: TRBV21-1; D gene: NA; CDR3 DNA: TGTGCCAGCAGCAAAGCGGGACAGGGAAGCCCTGGAAACACCATATATTTT; CDR3 protein: CASSKAGQGSPGNTIYF
clone size: NA; J gene: TRBJ1-5; V gene: TRBV2; D gene: TRBD1; CDR3 DNA: TGTGCCAGCAGTGGACAGGGTCATCAGCCCCAGCATTTT; CDR3 protein: CASSGQGHQPQHF
clone size: NA; J gene: TRBJ1-5; V gene: TRBV5-7; D gene: NA; CDR3 DNA: TGTGCCAGTTCCCGACAGGAGGCGGGCAATCAGCCCCAGCATTTT; CDR3 protein: CASSRQEAGNQPQHF
clone size: NA; J gene: TRBJ2-2; V gene: TRBV12-5; D gene: TRBD1; CDR3 DNA: TGTGCTAGTGGTTTGGACAGGGGATGGAACACCGGGGAGCTGTTTTTT; CDR3 protein: CASGLDRGWNTGELFF